One sample yielded the 18 T cell receptor beta chains listed below, sequenced in a study of T-cell reconstitution after alpha-beta-depleted transplantation in children (dated by TCRdb to the mid-2010s). Libraries were made using PCR. TCRdb lists the instrument as Illumina HiSeq 2500. Molecular barcoding was employed in the preparation of TCR libraries, with unique molecular identifiers being used to normalize TCRbeta repertoire quantification. TCRdb passed the public sequencing reads through fastp at Q25 and MiXCR, retaining productive beta sequences. Identical CDR3 proteins give one entry, which carries the most common genes and DNA. The sample records more than 450,000 distinct CDR3 sequences, around 20% of which are singletons. The ten largest clones represent 3.3% of the sample. The sample here was PBMCs from the stem cell graft donor, taken from the stem cell graft. The receptor source for this set is a human donor who donated a stem cell graft to a child with acute lymphoblastic leukemia.

This clonotype turned up a few times. The CDR3 loop is CASSHASGNTHEQYF. CDR3 sequence (DNA): TGTGCCAGCAGCCATGCTAGCGGGAATACCCACGAGCAGTACTTC. The rearrangement links TRBV3-1 to TRBJ2-7; 9 bases map to TRBD2. The V gene's germline CDR1 is LGHDT and CDR2 YNNKEL (reference sequence). V shed 3 bases, J shed 5 bases, and the junction held 8 bases outside the gene matches. This CDR3 is 15 amino acids long.

The sample holds a few counts of this clonotype. The J gene is TRBJ2-3, the V gene TRBV12-3 or TRBV12-4; the D is unclear. The CDR3 sequence is 16 residues long. V lost 7 bases and J 0 bases, leaving 17 bases between the germline ends. The chain's CDR3 is CASTNYFGFSTDTQYF. The CDR3, as DNA: TGTGCCAGCACTAACTATTTCGGGTTTAGCACAGATACGCAGTATTTT.

The CDR3 is CASSASGSLYGEQYF. The CDR3 coding sequence is TGTGCCAGCAGCGCCAGCGGGAGCCTGTATGGCGAGCAGTACTTC. The chain is built from TRBV9 and TRBJ2-7, with 8 bases that match TRBD2. Germline-derived CDR1 and CDR2 are SGDLS and YYNGEE. V trimming: 3 bases; J trimming: 6 bases; junction bases outside the gene matches: 11. The CDR3 contains 15 residues.

The chain recombines TRBV12-3 or TRBV12-4 with TRBJ1-5; 12 nucleotides align to TRBD1. The CDR3 has 15 amino acids. V was pared by 6 bases and J by 6 bases, with 6 bases of the junction left unmatched. This CDR3 is CASRPGQGAFQPQHF. Written as DNA, the CDR3 is TGTGCCAGCAGGCCGGGACAGGGGGCTTTTCAGCCCCAGCATTTT.

The chain is built from TRBV10-3 and TRBJ1-3; 7 positions match TRBD1. CDR3 length: 15 residues. V lost 6 bases and J lost 7; bases outside the gene matches: 12. Germline CDR1 is ENHRY and CDR2 is SYGVKD. CDR3 sequence: CAISPSTGTFNTIYF. For the CDR3, the DNA is TGTGCCATCAGCCCATCGACAGGGACCTTTAACACCATATATTTT.

This clonotype showed up just a few times. The J gene is TRBJ2-5, the V gene TRBV5-1; TRBD2 aligns across 14 bases. Trimming took 2 bases from V and 4 from J; bases not matched to a gene: 7. This CDR3 is 17 amino acids long. Germline CDR1 reads SGHRS; CDR2 reads YFSETQ. The CDR3 is CASSFLGLAGERETQYF. DNA for the CDR3: TGCGCCAGCAGCTTTCTGGGACTAGCGGGAGAACGAGAGACCCAGTACTTC.

The rearrangement links TRBV5-1 to TRBJ2-2; 7 bases match TRBD1. In germline, CDR1 is SGHRS, CDR2 YFSETQ. The CDR3 spans 16 residues. After removal of 1 base from V and 4 bases from J, the junction contained 7 bases not matched to a gene. The CDR3 is CASSLPGQQVTGELFF. CDR3 bases: TGCGCCAGCAGCTTGCCGGGACAGCAAGTCACCGGGGAGCTGTTTTTT.

The rearrangement links TRBV3-1 to TRBJ2-4; either TRBD1 or TRBD2 may supply D (7 bases each). The CDR3 covers 21 residues. Germline V gene sequence: CDR1 LGHDT, CDR2 YNNKEL (reference sequence). The V end lost 4 bases, the J end lost 0 bases, and 28 bases lay between the germline ends. Here the CDR3 DNA reads TGTGCCAGCAGCCGACCCCCAAAATCAAGCGGGACAGTATTAGCCAAAAACATTCAGTACTTC. The encoded protein is CASSRPPKSSGTVLAKNIQYF. The full variable domain, its missing parts supplied by reference TRBV3-1 and TRBJ2-4, is DTAVSQTPKYLVTQMGNDKSIKCEQNLGHDTMYWYKQDSKKFLKIMFSYNNKELIINETVPNRFSPKSPDKAHLNLHINSLELGDSAVYFCASSRPPKSSGTVLAKNIQYFGAGTRLSVL.

The gene calls are TRBV5-1 and TRBJ2-1, with 12 nucleotides matching TRBD2. Germline V CDR1 and CDR2: SGHRS, YFSETQ. After removal of 0 bases from V and 3 bases from J, the junction contained 4 bases not matched to a gene. The CDR3 sequence is 17 residues long. CDR3 DNA sequence: TGCGCCAGCAGCTTGGGAGGACTAGCGGGATTCTACAATGAGCAGTTCTTC. Translated, it gives CASSLGGLAGFYNEQFF.

In its sample, this clonotype was seen a few times. V and J are TRBV7-9 and TRBJ2-1, with D perhaps matching TRBD2 (6 bases). CDR1 and CDR2 from the germline V gene are SEHNR and FQNEAQ (reference sequence). This CDR3 region has 16 residues. V lost 3 bases and J 7 bases, leaving 19 bases between the germline ends. The CDR3 reads CASSFGGPTMINEQFF. DNA of the CDR3: TGTGCCAGCAGCTTCGGGGGTCCGACTATGATAAATGAGCAGTTCTTC.

This clonotype was counted only a few times. DNA for the CDR3: TGTGCCAGCAGCTTCGGGGAGAGCACTGAAGCTTTCTTT. The encoded protein is CASSFGESTEAFF. The chain joins TRBV7-6 to TRBJ1-1; D not certain. V lost 3 bases, J lost 4 bases, and 9 bases lay in between. This CDR3 contains 13 residues. Looked up from germline, CDR1 is SGHVS and CDR2 is FNYEAQ.

In regard to this clonotype: Relative to the germline gene, one junction end is altered; a read error may explain this. The genes are TRBV20-1 and TRBJ1-1; D not certain. Germline V gives CDR1 DFQATT, CDR2 SNEGSKA (reference sequence). The CDR3 totals 17 residues. In DNA, the CDR3 is TGCTGTGCTAGAGTTCCCCTTCGGCAGGCGGTTAGCGCTGAAGCTTTCTTT. This encodes CCARVPLRQAVSAEAFF.

This chain joins TRBV7-9 and TRBJ2-1; D call uncertain. Looked up from germline, CDR1 is SEHNR and CDR2 is FQNEAQ (reference sequence). The V gene lost 0 bases and the J gene lost 6 bases, with 12 bases spanning the gap. The CDR3 length is 15 residues. CDR3 loop: CASSLASAISNEQFF. CDR3 coding DNA: TGTGCCAGCAGCTTAGCGTCGGCAATCAGCAATGAGCAGTTCTTC.

This clonotype appeared a few times. CDR3 DNA sequence: TGCAGCGTTGTACCGGGGCCCGGGGAGCTGTTTTTT. Translated, it gives CSVVPGPGELFF. This chain connects TRBV29-1 to TRBJ2-2; the D call may be TRBD1 or TRBD2 (5 bases each). Trimming took 4 bases from V and 6 from J, leaving 9 bases between them. The CDR3 totals 12 residues. Germline CDR1 reads SQVTM; CDR2 reads ANQGSEA.

The rearrangement links TRBV7-2 to TRBJ2-1; 7 nucleotides match TRBD2. The CDR3 is 14 residues long. Germline CDR1 SGHTA, CDR2 FQGNSA. With 4 bases clipped from V and 5 bases from J, the junction kept 5 bases outside the gene matches. The chain's CDR3 is CASSSLAPNNEQFF. The CDR3 DNA reads TGTGCCAGCAGCTCACTAGCGCCAAACAATGAGCAGTTCTTC. Looking up the rest from reference TRBV7-2 and TRBJ2-1 gives the full variable domain: GAGVSQSPSNKVTEKGKDVELRCDPISGHTALYWYRQSLGQGLEFLIYFQGNSAPDKSGLPSDRFSAERTGGSVSTLTIQRTQQEDSAVYLCASSSLAPNNEQFFGPGTRLTVL.

In this sample, this clonotype turned up a few times. This sequence joins TRBV12-3 or TRBV12-4 and TRBJ2-7; the D gene is possibly TRBD2 (6 bases). This CDR3 contains 14 residues. Trimming removed 6 bases at V and 4 bases at J, with 16 bases between. CDR3 residues: CASRTPGLEYEQYF. CDR3 coding DNA: TGTGCCAGCAGGACTCCGGGACTCGAATACGAGCAGTACTTC.

The V call is TRBV7-8, the J call TRBJ2-3, with D perhaps matching TRBD1 (6 bases). The V gene's germline CDR1 is SGHVS and CDR2 FQNEAQ. The V gene lost 5 bases and the J gene lost 6 bases, with 21 bases spanning the gap. The CDR3 totals 16 residues. CDR3 amino acids: CASSLHAAGAADTQYF. As DNA, the CDR3 is TGTGCCAGCAGCCTACATGCGGCAGGGGCGGCGGATACGCAGTATTTT.

Notes on this clonotype: At one boundary the junction diverges from the germline segment, which might be a read error. The gene calls are TRBV30 and TRBJ1-2; 8 bases are a match to TRBD1. This CDR3 has 13 residues. CDR1 is GTSNPN and CDR2 is SVGIG in the germline V gene (reference sequence). CDR3 nucleotides: TGTGCCTGGAGTGCCCGGACAGGGTTTGGCTTGGCCTTC. The encoded protein is CAWSARTGFGLAF. Supplemented by reference TRBV30 and TRBJ1-2, the full variable domain reads SQTIHQWPATLVQPVGSPLSLECTVEGTSNPNLYWYRQAAGRGLQLLFYSVGIGQISSEVPQNLSASRPQDRQFILSSKKLLLSDSGFYLCAWSARTGFGLAFGSGTRLTVV.